One sample yielded the 6 T cell receptor beta chains listed below, sequenced in a study of blood T cell repertoires in COVID-19. Data came from immunoSEQ multiplex PCR; TCRdb stores just in-frame clones and leaves some out. The data show approximately 150,000 clones, approximately 84% seen once. Source material: PBMCs or T cells enriched from blood (not recorded which). These receptors all come from a woman between 35 and 50 years old with acute COVID-19.

This clone was seen repeatedly, ten times or more. Other DNA sequences from this sample encode an identical CDR3 as well. This chain uses TRBV19 with TRBJ1-1; D not resolved. The CDR3 sequence is 14 residues long. Between the trimmed V and J ends, which lost 3 bases and 1 base, there was a span of 9 bases. Germline assignment: CDR1 LNHDA and CDR2 SQIVND (reference sequence). This CDR3 is CASSMVGGNTEAFF. CDR3 nucleotide sequence: TGTGCCAGTAGTATGGTTGGAGGGAACACTGAAGCTTTCTTT.

The count of this clone is one. The gene calls are TRBV27 and TRBJ2-3; D is possibly TRBD1 (5 bases). V shed 0 bases and J shed 3 bases, with 10 bases lying between them. This CDR3 contains 15 residues. CDR1 MNHEY and CDR2 SMNVEV come from the germline V gene (reference sequence). The CDR3 nucleotides read TGTGCCAGCAGTTTATCAGGGGCTGGGACAGATACGCAGTATTTT. Translating gives CASSLSGAGTDTQYF.

The chain carries TRBV9 and TRBJ1-2; D not resolved. CDR1 and CDR2 (germline): SGDLS, YYNGEE. V was clipped by 0 bases and J by 8 bases, with 14 bases between them. The CDR3 has 14 residues. The CDR3 coding sequence is TGTGCCAGCAGCGTAGAGGATCGAGGATGGGGCTACACCTTC. It is translated as CASSVEDRGWGYTF.

This clone was counted between two and nine times. CDR3 sequence reads: CASSNAGALNTEAFF. The CDR3 bases are TGTGCCAGCAGCAATGCGGGGGCGCTGAACACTGAAGCTTTCTTT. The genes are TRBV7-9 and TRBJ1-1; D possibly corresponds to TRBD1 (6 bases). The germline V and J ends were trimmed by 5 bases and 0 bases, with 13 bases remaining between them. Germline V gene lookup returns CDR1 SEHNR and CDR2 FQNEAQ (reference sequence). This CDR3 comprises 15 residues.

The chain employs TRBV19 and TRBJ2-2; a weak D match, TRBD2 (6 bases). The length of the CDR3 is 16 residues. Germline V CDR1 and CDR2: LNHDA, SQIVND (reference sequence). Deletions cut 4 bases from V and 8 bases from J, with 20 bases between. The CDR3 DNA reads TGTGCCAGTAGTACCCCCGGGACTCCATTCGGAGGGGAGCTGTTTTTT. Translated, it gives CASSTPGTPFGGELFF.

This clone was observed once. The chain couples TRBV3-1 (or the pseudogene TRBV3-2) to TRBJ2-7, with D possibly matching TRBD2 (6 bases). This CDR3 has 15 amino acids. Germline V lookup: CDR1 LGHDT, CDR2 YNNKEL (reference sequence). The ends were cut back, 4 bases at V and 0 bases at J, with 13 bases in the middle. The CDR3 DNA follows: TGTGCCAGCAGCCCCCGGGGAGGCCTCTCCTACGAGCAGTACTTC. Its translation is CASSPRGGLSYEQYF.